This TCR beta chain was profiled in a study of cytomegalovirus exposure and HLA in healthy donors. Study findings and constraints: Associated with HLA alleles at 0.05 false discovery rate in a later analysis were about 17,000 TCR beta sequences.

In the case of this clone: The antigen remains unidentified.

With 60 Vbeta and 13 Jbeta primers, the PCR was carried out. Sequencing was performed with immunoSEQ multiplex PCR; in TCRdb, only in-frame clones are kept and a portion is missing. This table holds about 31,000 clones, 44% found once. This CDR3 spans 12 amino acids. Trimming pared 8 bases from V and 0 bases from J, leaving 5 bases between. Germline assignment: CDR1 MNHEY and CDR2 SVGAGI. The material sequenced was PBMCs. The clonotype was recovered from a woman between 50 and 59 years old in good health and CMV-seronegative. V usage is TRBV6-5 and J usage is TRBJ1-3, with D uncertain. DNA for the CDR3: TGTGCCAGCCTCGGCTCTGGAAACACCATATATTTT. It yields the protein CASLGSGNTIYF.